One sample yielded the 30 T cell receptor beta chains listed below, sequenced in a study of T cells in Graves' hyperthyroidism and ophthalmopathy. RNA transcripts were the template for amplifying TCR beta CDR3 regions. HTBI primers were employed in a first-round RT-PCR of the TCR CDR3. TCRdb processed the multiplex PCR reads anew with MiXCR; each CDR3 protein has one entry. This sample carries under 400,000 distinct CDR3 sequences, roughly 15% of them seen once, and the ten largest clones take approximately 19%. The sequenced sample consisted of blood. The receptors were gathered from a woman in her sixties or seventies with Graves' ophthalmopathy.

The chain couples TRBV11-2 to TRBJ2-7; D ambiguous. The CDR3 extends over 15 amino acids. V was cut by 5 bases and J by 4 bases, with 18 bases left in between. The germline V gene has CDR1 SGHAT and CDR2 FQNNGV. The CDR3 DNA reads TGTGCCAGCAGCCCCCCCCCCCCCCCAGATTACGAGCAGTACTTC. The encoded protein is CASSPPPPPDYEQYF.

Many counts were recorded for this clonotype. The genes are TRBV12-3 or TRBV12-4 and TRBJ2-7; D possibly corresponds to TRBD1 (6 bases). Trimming removed 6 bases at V and 3 bases at J, with 15 bases between. This CDR3 comprises 14 residues. As DNA, the CDR3 is TGTGCCAGCAGGGACCGGGACACCTACTACGAGCAGTACTTC. This gives the protein CASRDRDTYYEQYF.

This clonotype was counted many times. The chain combines TRBV5-1 with TRBJ2-1, with 8 bases fitting TRBD2. The CDR3 loop spans 18 amino acids. V dropped 3 bases and J dropped 5; count of bases not matched to a gene: 16. In germline, CDR1 is SGHRS, CDR2 YFSETQ. CDR3 residues: CASSWDDEAGTRNNEQFF. CDR3 sequence (DNA): TGCGCCAGCAGCTGGGACGATGAGGCCGGGACTAGGAACAATGAGCAGTTCTTC.

V and J are TRBV20-1 and TRBJ2-4; tentatively, D is TRBD1 (6 bases). CDR3 length: 16 residues. V was cut by 1 base and J by 3 bases, with 16 bases left in between. Germline lookup yields CDR1 DFQATT and CDR2 SNEGSKA (reference sequence). CDR3 sequence reads: CSARVGQFFGKNIQYF. Written as DNA, the CDR3 is TGCAGTGCTAGAGTCGGACAGTTTTTTGGCAAAAACATTCAGTACTTC.

The table lists this clonotype with many counts. This chain connects TRBV3-1 to TRBJ2-1; TRBD2 aligns across 7 bases. V shed 3 bases, J shed 15 bases, and the junction held 14 bases outside the gene matches. The CDR3 runs to 14 residues. CDR1 is LGHDT and CDR2 is YNNKEL in the germline V gene (reference sequence). The DNA for the CDR3 is TGTGCCAGCAGCCAGCTAGCCGGGGCTAGCGGCGTGTTCTTC. As protein: CASSQLAGASGVFF.

This sequence joins TRBV24-1 and TRBJ2-2; 9 positions agree with TRBD1. The CDR3 extends over 14 amino acids. The germline gives CDR1 KGHDR, CDR2 SFDVKD. The trim removed 10 bases at V and 5 bases at J, leaving 7 bases unmatched. The CDR3 protein is CATAGTGRTGELFF. CDR3 in DNA: TGTGCCACAGCCGGGACAGGGAGAACCGGGGAGCTGTTTTTT.

The sample holds a few counts of this clonotype. The V call is TRBV19, the J call TRBJ1-2; no definite D call. The CDR3 spans 13 residues. Germline lookup yields CDR1 LNHDA and CDR2 SQIVND (reference sequence). V was pared by 8 bases and J by 4 bases, with 14 bases between. As DNA, the CDR3 is TGTGCCAGTGGTGCCCCCGGACCCTATGGCTACACCTTC. Its protein is CASGAPGPYGYTF. The full variable domain, rest sourced from reference TRBV19 and TRBJ1-2, is DGGITQSPKYLFRKEGQNVTLSCEQNLNHDAMYWYRQDPGQGLRLIYYSQIVNDFQKGDIAEGYSVSREKKESFPLTVTSAQKNPTAFYLCASGAPGPYGYTFGSGTRLTVV.

This clonotype was counted only a few times. A much larger clone differs by one base, so this may be a read error. The chain employs TRBV3-1 and TRBJ2-3, with D perhaps matching TRBD1 or TRBD2 (5 bases each). CDR1 is LGHDT and CDR2 is YNNKEL in the germline V gene (reference sequence). The CDR3 has 16 amino acids. The CDR3 loop is CVSSQARGPGTDTQYF. The CDR3, as DNA: TGTGTCAGCAGCCAAGCACGGGGACCTGGCACAGATACGCAGTATTTT.

This clonotype was observed a few times. The chain combines TRBV6-1 with TRBJ2-7; 7 bases line up with TRBD2. J lost 6 bases, V lost 5 bases, and 10 bases had no gene match. Germline V lookup: CDR1 MNHNS, CDR2 SASEGT. The CDR3 is 14 amino acids. The CDR3 loop reads CASSRPGLRGEQYF. CDR3 DNA: TGTGCCAGCAGTCGCCCGGGACTACGCGGCGAGCAGTACTTC.

This clonotype was counted only a few times. The chain couples TRBV19 to TRBJ2-7; TRBD2 matches at 8 bases. Trimming at V came to 5 bases and at J to 0 bases, leaving 9 bases not matched to a gene. The CDR3 loop spans 16 amino acids. Germline V gene sequence: CDR1 LNHDA, CDR2 SQIVND (reference sequence). The CDR3 reads CASSQGSGASSYEQYF. In DNA, the CDR3 is TGTGCCAGTAGTCAGGGTAGCGGGGCAAGCTCCTACGAGCAGTACTTC. Based on the CDR3 plus reference TRBV19 and TRBJ2-7, the full variable domain is DGGITQSPKYLFRKEGQNVTLSCEQNLNHDAMYWYRQDPGQGLRLIYYSQIVNDFQKGDIAEGYSVSREKKESFPLTVTSAQKNPTAFYLCASSQGSGASSYEQYFGPGTRLTVT.

This clonotype appeared many times. V and J are TRBV27 and TRBJ1-4, with 8 nucleotides matching TRBD1. Per germline, CDR1 MNHEY and CDR2 SMNVEV (reference sequence). The CDR3 consists of 16 residues. J gave up 4 bases and V 5 bases, and 9 bases lay outside the gene matches. CDR3 residues: CASSPTGGKGNEKLFF. In DNA, the CDR3 is TGTGCCAGCAGTCCCACAGGGGGTAAGGGTAATGAAAAACTGTTTTTT.

This clonotype was observed a handful of times. The junction departs from the called germline gene at one end, perhaps through a read error. The chain couples TRBV7-2 to TRBJ2-3; maybe TRBD1 (5 bases). The CDR3 covers 14 residues. Per germline, CDR1 SGHTA and CDR2 FQGNSA. This CDR3 reads CAGSLLGPTDTQYF. In DNA form, the CDR3 reads TGTGCCGGCAGCTTATTGGGGCCCACAGATACGCAGTATTTT. The full variable domain, its missing parts supplied by reference TRBV7-2 and TRBJ2-3, is GAGVSQSPSNKVTEKGKDVELRCDPISGHTALYWYRQSLGQGLEFLIYFQGNSAPDKSGLPSDRFSAERTGGSVSTLTIQRTQQEDSAVYLCAGSLLGPTDTQYFGPGTRLTVL.

Ten or more counts support this clonotype. Here the CDR3 reads CASSSGGVKSYEQYF. CDR3 sequence (DNA): TGTGCCAGCAGCAGCGGAGGGGTTAAATCCTACGAGCAGTACTTC. This sequence joins TRBV12-3 or TRBV12-4 and TRBJ2-7, with D perhaps matching TRBD2 (6 bases). The CDR3 consists of 15 residues. V was clipped by 6 bases and J by 1 base, with 16 bases between them.

This clonotype occurred a few times. Likely a read error: the CDR3 ends without its conserved phenylalanine or tryptophan. Written as DNA, the CDR3 is TGTGCCAGCAGTCCTAGCAATCAGCCCCAGCATCTT. Protein sequence: CASSPSNQPQHL. The V call is TRBV2, the J call TRBJ1-5; no definite D call. Trimming took off 5 bases at V and 0 bases at J, with 2 bases between the two ends. The germline V gene has CDR1 SNHLY and CDR2 FYNNEI. CDR3 size: 12 residues.

The sample holds many counts of this clonotype. This chain joins TRBV6-1 and TRBJ2-1, with 7 positions matching TRBD1. This CDR3 region has 16 residues. Germline CDR1 MNHNS, CDR2 SASEGT. Trimming removed 2 bases from V and 0 bases from J; junction bases left unmatched: 4. This chain's CDR3 is CASSEWDRNSYNEQFF. The CDR3 DNA sequence: TGTGCCAGCAGTGAATGGGACAGAAACTCCTACAATGAGCAGTTCTTC.

This clonotype was seen many times. The chain links TRBV3-1 to TRBJ2-1; D gene ambiguous. Trimming removed 1 base from V and 4 bases from J, with 11 bases in between. Germline-derived CDR1 and CDR2 are LGHDT and YNNKEL (reference sequence). The CDR3 totals 15 residues. CDR3 region: CASSQVVTSYNEQFF. DNA for the CDR3: TGTGCCAGCAGCCAAGTAGTGACATCATACAATGAGCAGTTCTTC.

As regards this clonotype: Given a much more abundant clone one base away, this may be a read error. This sequence joins TRBV7-6 and TRBJ1-4; D might be TRBD1 (5 bases). CDR3 size: 14 residues. Germline CDR1 is SGHVS and CDR2 is FNYEAQ. CDR3 in amino acids: CVSSLGAANEKLFF. The CDR3 DNA is TGTGTCAGCAGCTTAGGGGCAGCTAATGAAAAACTGTTTTTT.

This clonotype occurred many times. This chain uses TRBV5-1 with TRBJ2-7, with 8 bases matching TRBD2. The CDR3 extends over 14 amino acids. Germline lookup yields CDR1 SGHRS and CDR2 YFSETQ. With 2 bases clipped from V and 9 bases from J, the junction kept 10 bases outside the gene matches. CDR3 amino acids: CASSLRQRESVQYF. The CDR3 bases are TGCGCCAGCAGCTTAAGGCAGCGGGAGAGTGTGCAGTACTTC.

This clonotype showed up just a few times. The chain recombines TRBV25-1 with TRBJ2-7; D not resolved. V was trimmed by 0 bases and J by 4 bases, leaving 10 bases between them. Germline-derived CDR1 and CDR2 are MGHDK and SYGVNS. This CDR3 is built from 14 residues. The DNA for the CDR3 is TGTGCCAGCAGTGAATATGGGGATCGTTACGAGCAGTACTTC. Encoded protein: CASSEYGDRYEQYF.

The chain links TRBV4-1 to TRBJ2-4; D unresolved. Germline V lookup: CDR1 MGHRA, CDR2 YSYEKL. CDR3 length: 15 amino acids. The V end was cut by 1 base, the J end by 1 base, with 8 bases between. The CDR3 loop reads CASSQVSLAKNIQYF. The CDR3, as DNA: TGCGCCAGCAGCCAAGTTTCCCTCGCCAAAAACATTCAGTACTTC.

The sample holds a few counts of this clonotype. The chain has TRBV24-1 and TRBJ2-3; D perhaps matches TRBD1 (6 bases). Germline V gives CDR1 KGHDR, CDR2 SFDVKD. This CDR3 is 16 amino acids long. Trimming stripped 4 bases from V and 0 bases from J, with 13 bases between. DNA of the CDR3: TGTGCCACCAGTGACCCAGGGGATGATAGCACAGATACGCAGTATTTT. As protein: CATSDPGDDSTDTQYF.

This clonotype occurred many times. This chain uses TRBV6-6 with TRBJ2-7; perhaps TRBD1 as D (6 bases). The CDR3 contains 15 residues. The V and J ends lost 2 bases and 5 bases respectively, with 16 bases between them. Germline assignment: CDR1 MNHNY and CDR2 SVGAGI (reference sequence). This chain's CDR3 is CASSYQTGPTDEQYF. The DNA of the CDR3 is TGTGCCAGCAGTTACCAGACAGGCCCAACGGACGAGCAGTACTTC.

This clonotype has just a few counts. V usage is TRBV28 and J usage is TRBJ1-1, with D tentatively TRBD1 (5 bases). Trimming pared 7 bases from V and 8 bases from J, leaving 20 bases between. This CDR3 comprises 14 residues. Germline lookup yields CDR1 MDHEN and CDR2 SYDVKM. CDR3 sequence (DNA): TGTGCCAGCACCCGCGGGGCGTCCCGAGGGGAAGCTTTCTTT. Translated, it gives CASTRGASRGEAFF. Full variable domain (remainder filled in from reference TRBV28 and TRBJ1-1): DVKVTQSSRYLVKRTGEKVFLECVQDMDHENMFWYRQDPGLGLRLIYFSYDVKMKEKGDIPEGYSVSREKKERFSLILESASTNQTSMYLCASTRGASRGEAFFGQGTRLTVV.

The sample holds many counts of this clonotype. V and J are TRBV12-3 or TRBV12-4 and TRBJ2-3; the D gene is possibly TRBD2 (7 bases). V gave up 5 bases and J gave up 0 bases, with 15 bases separating them. The CDR3 length is 16 residues. The CDR3 protein is CASSPGGGLSTDTQYF. Here the CDR3 DNA reads TGTGCCAGCAGTCCGGGGGGCGGTTTAAGCACAGATACGCAGTATTTT.

V and J are TRBV15 and TRBJ1-1; D not resolved. This CDR3 comprises 14 residues. The V end lost 5 bases, the J end lost 6 bases, and 16 bases lay between the germline ends. Germline CDR1 LNHNV, CDR2 YYDKDF (reference sequence). CDR3 loop: CATSHGRLFPEAFF. The CDR3 bases are TGTGCCACCAGCCACGGACGGTTGTTCCCTGAAGCTTTCTTT.

This clonotype was seen a handful of times. J is TRBJ1-6 and V is TRBV7-9; D gene ambiguous. CDR3 length equals 14 residues. Germline V CDR1 and CDR2: SEHNR, FQNEAQ (reference sequence). Trimming took off 4 bases at V and 6 bases at J, with 10 bases between the two ends. The CDR3 here is CASSSRASNSPLHF. CDR3 DNA: TGTGCCAGCAGCTCACGGGCCTCTAATTCACCCCTCCACTTT.

This clonotype was observed a handful of times. The J gene is TRBJ2-1, the V gene TRBV12-3 or TRBV12-4, with D possibly matching TRBD2 (6 bases). The V gene lost 6 bases and the J gene lost 1 base, with 22 bases spanning the gap. The CDR3 contains 18 residues. The CDR3 protein is CASRYRDSNTLSYNEQFF. Here the CDR3 DNA reads TGTGCCAGCAGATACCGGGACTCCAACACCCTTTCCTACAATGAGCAGTTCTTC.

The rearrangement uses TRBV6-8 and TRBJ1-1; no definite D call. CDR1 and CDR2 (germline): MNHGY, SAAAGT. The length of the CDR3 is 13 residues. V dropped 6 bases and J dropped 8 bases, with 16 bases sitting between them. CDR3 loop: CASREIPEREAFF. CDR3 nucleotide sequence: TGTGCCAGCAGAGAGATCCCCGAGCGGGAAGCTTTCTTT.

This clonotype occurred a few times. This chain links TRBV20-1 with TRBJ2-7; TRBD2 aligns across 9 bases. The CDR3 has 16 residues. Per the germline V gene, CDR1 is DFQATT and CDR2 is SNEGSKA (reference sequence). After removal of 0 bases from V and 2 bases from J, the junction contained 8 bases not matched to a gene. Here the CDR3 reads CSARDSAAGGTYEQYF. CDR3 sequence (DNA): TGCAGTGCTAGAGATAGTGCAGCGGGAGGCACCTACGAGCAGTACTTC.

This clonotype was detected only a few times. This sequence joins TRBV12-3 or TRBV12-4 and TRBJ2-2; perhaps D is TRBD1 or TRBD2 (5 bases each). V was pared by 7 bases and J by 5 bases, with 20 bases between. The CDR3 extends over 16 amino acids. As DNA, the CDR3 is TGTGCCAGCAACCCCCACATATACGAGGGGACCGGGGAGCTGTTTTTT. Protein sequence: CASNPHIYEGTGELFF.